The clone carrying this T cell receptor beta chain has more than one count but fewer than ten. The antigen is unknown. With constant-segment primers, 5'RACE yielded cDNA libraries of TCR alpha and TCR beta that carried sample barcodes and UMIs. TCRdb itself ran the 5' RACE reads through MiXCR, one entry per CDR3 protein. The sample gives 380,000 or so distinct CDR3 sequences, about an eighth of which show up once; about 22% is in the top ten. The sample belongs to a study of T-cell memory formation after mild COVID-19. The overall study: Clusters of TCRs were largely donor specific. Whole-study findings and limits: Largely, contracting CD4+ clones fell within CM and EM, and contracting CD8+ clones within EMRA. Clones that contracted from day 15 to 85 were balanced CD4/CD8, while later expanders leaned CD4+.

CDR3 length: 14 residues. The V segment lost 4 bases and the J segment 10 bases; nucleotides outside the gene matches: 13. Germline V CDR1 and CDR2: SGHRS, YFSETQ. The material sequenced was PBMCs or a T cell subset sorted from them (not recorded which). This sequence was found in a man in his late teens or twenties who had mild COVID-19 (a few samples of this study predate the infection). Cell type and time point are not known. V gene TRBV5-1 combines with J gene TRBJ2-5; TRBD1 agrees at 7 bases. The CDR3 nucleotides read TGCGCCAGCAGCGGCCTTACCCCCCAGGGGGACCAGTACTTC. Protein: CASSGLTPQGDQYF.